This T cell receptor (beta chain) was identified in a study of cytomegalovirus exposure and HLA in healthy donors. General study results and limits: The classifier, whose performance was assessed in both the original and validation cohorts, reportedly diagnosed cytomegalovirus status with high specificity and sensitivity.

PCR primers comprised 60 Vbeta and 13 Jbeta primers. Repertoires were generated with immunoSEQ multiplex PCR, while TCRdb's copy carries only in-frame clones and drops some. The table has approximately 190,000 clones, 82% seen once. Only a few counts were recorded for this clone. Antigen unknown. This clonotype was sampled from a woman in her late teens or twenties in good health and CMV-seronegative. The sequenced sample consisted of PBMCs.

Here the CDR3 reads CASSPATSGSNYEQYF. DNA for the CDR3: TGTGCCAGCAGTCCCGCGACTAGCGGGAGCAACTACGAGCAGTACTTC. V is TRBV27 and J is TRBJ2-7; 12 positions match TRBD2. Germline V CDR1 and CDR2: MNHEY, SMNVEV (reference sequence). The V segment lost 5 bases and the J segment 3 bases; nucleotides outside the gene matches: 8. This CDR3 comprises 16 residues.